This TCR beta chain comes out of a study of T cell repertoires in cytomegalovirus infection. Study-level background: Matching HLA type and CMV infection were both indicated by public TCR beta signatures. Study findings and constraints: Clonotype analysis showed dominance of the ex vivo response by HLA-C-restricted CMV-specific TCR beta clonotypes. Adding up the frequency of public TCR beta families identified people who carried CMV plus the relevant HLA.

This clonotype was seen ten or more times. Its cognate antigen is unknown. The CDR3 is made up of 13 amino acids. Per germline, CDR1 MDHEN and CDR2 SYDVKM. V shed 3 bases and J shed 4 bases, with 10 bases lying between them. TCRdb called the reads again in MiXCR, with one record for every CDR3 protein. Counted here are 75,000 to 95,000 distinct CDR3 sequences, approximately 43% occurring once; the ten biggest clones make up 90% to 95%. Sequences were derived from CD8+ T cells from cultured PBMCs, sampled from culture after CMV antigen stimulation. The sequence derives from a human donor in good health (CMV status not recorded). Some clones in this sample may be carry-over from other donors' samples. This sequence joins TRBV28 and TRBJ2-7; the D is unclear. CDR3 region: CASSLVGGYEQYF. DNA for the CDR3: TGTGCCAGCAGTTTGGTAGGTGGTTACGAGCAGTACTTC.